The TCR beta chain under discussion was sequenced for a study of blood T cell repertoires in COVID-19. Turning to the study itself: Acute-phase and convalescent COVID-19 samples originated in the United States, Italy and Spain. T cells, B-cell-depleted T cells, or PBMCs provided the cDNA or gDNA that served as material.

Original data processing: Cell counts per sample came from amplifying reference gene primers. Clones were sequenced by immunoSEQ multiplex PCR, and TCRdb holds only the in-frame ones, with some missing. V, J and clone size reflect that table, while D and trimming were determined from the DNA. This table has around 100,000 clones, roughly 88% appearing once. The length of the CDR3 is 13 residues. Germline CDR1 LGHNA, CDR2 YNFKEQ. V dropped 4 bases and J dropped 6 bases, with 12 bases sitting between them. Sequenced material: peripheral blood. This receptor was taken from a woman between 65 and 79 years old who had recovered from COVID-19. The rearrangement joins TRBV4-2 to TRBJ1-1, with D unclear. The CDR3 region is CASSPSRVAEAFF. CDR3 nucleotide sequence: TGTGCCAGCAGCCCAAGTCGGGTCGCTGAAGCTTTCTTT.